A selection of T cell receptor beta chains follows, all from one sample in a study. TCRdb reprocessed the RT-PCR reads with MiXCR, giving one entry per CDR3 protein. The sample lists around 700,000 distinct CDR3 sequences, approximately 15% occurring once. Specimen: memory CD4+ T cells from blood. These receptors were obtained from a female donor in good health, serving as a healthy control. CDR3s include the opening cysteine and the closing phenylalanine or tryptophan. D genes are given only for firm matches. Clone size appears in some rows only: once, few, many, or a class for an expanded clone.

J: TRBJ2-7
V: TRBV24-1
D: -
size: -
length: 8
DNA: TGTGCCACCGACGAGCAGTACTTC
CDR3: CATDEQYF

J: TRBJ2-3
V: TRBV20-1
D: TRBD1
size: many
length: 12
DNA: TGCAGTGCCGCGGACAGGGGGGATACGCAGTATTTT
CDR3: CSAADRGDTQYF

J: TRBJ1-5
V: TRBV20-1
D: -
size: -
length: 12
DNA: TGCAGTGCTAGAGATTTCGGTCAGCCCCAGCATTTT
CDR3: CSARDFGQPQHF

J: TRBJ2-1
V: TRBV10-3
D: TRBD2
size: many
length: 13
DNA: TGTGCCATCAGGGGACTAGGTATGAATGAGCAGTTCTTC
CDR3: CAIRGLGMNEQFF

J: TRBJ1-2
V: TRBV20-1
D: -
size: few
length: 12
DNA: TGCAGTGCTAGGGACAGCGATTATGGCTACACCTTC
CDR3: CSARDSDYGYTF

J: TRBJ2-1
V: TRBV12-3/TRBV12-4
D: TRBD1
size: many
length: 17
DNA: TGTGCCAGCAGCCCATTGGCCCCGGGACAGGGCCTTGGTGAGCAGTTCTTC
CDR3: CASSPLAPGQGLGEQFF

J: TRBJ1-1
V: TRBV12-3/TRBV12-4
D: -
size: many
length: 15
DNA: TGTGCCAGCAGTCCCCGCCAGCCAGGGAGGACTGAAGCTTTCTTT
CDR3: CASSPRQPGRTEAFF

J: TRBJ2-1
V: TRBV7-9
D: TRBD1
size: -
length: 14
DNA: TGTGCCAGCAGCTACGGACAGGGGTACAATGAGCAGTTCTTC
CDR3: CASSYGQGYNEQFF

J: TRBJ1-3
V: TRBV29-1
D: -
size: many
length: 11
DNA: TGCAGCGTTGAAGACACCACGGTCACATATTTT
CDR3: CSVEDTTVTYF

J: TRBJ1-2
V: TRBV12-3/TRBV12-4
D: TRBD1
size: many
length: 13
DNA: TGTGCCAGCAGTTTCAACAGGGGCGGCGGCTACACCTTC
CDR3: CASSFNRGGGYTF

J: TRBJ2-6
V: TRBV7-2
D: -
size: few
length: 16
DNA: TGTGCCAGCAGCTTGGCGATATCATCTGGGGCCAACGTCCTGACTTTC
CDR3: CASSLAISSGANVLTF

J: TRBJ2-1
V: TRBV10-3
D: TRBD2
size: many
length: 16
DNA: TGTGCCATCAGTGTTTCGACTAGCGGGACCTACAATGAGCAGTTCTTC
CDR3: CAISVSTSGTYNEQFF

J: TRBJ2-5
V: TRBV11-2
D: TRBD2
size: -
length: 14
DNA: TGTGCCAGCAGCATCGGACTAGGCGGAGAGACCCAGTACTTC
CDR3: CASSIGLGGETQYF

J: TRBJ2-7
V: TRBV3-1
D: -
size: -
length: 11
DNA: TGTGCCAGCAGCCATATCCACGAGCAGTACTTC
CDR3: CASSHIHEQYF

J: TRBJ2-3
V: TRBV6-1
D: TRBD1
size: -
length: 16
DNA: TGTGCCAGCAGTGAAGTTGACAGGGGAAACACAGATACGCAGTATTTT
CDR3: CASSEVDRGNTDTQYF

J: TRBJ2-7
V: TRBV12-3/TRBV12-4
D: -
size: few
length: 13
DNA: TGTGCCAGCAGCTGGCGGGGGCTCGGCGAGCAGTACTTC
CDR3: CASSWRGLGEQYF

J: TRBJ2-6
V: TRBV24-1
D: TRBD1
size: -
length: 15
DNA: TGTGCCACGAGGGACAGCGGCTCTGGGGCCAACGTCCTGACTTTC
CDR3: CATRDSGSGANVLTF

J: TRBJ2-1
V: TRBV5-1
D: TRBD1
size: few
length: 18
DNA: TGCGCCAGCAGCTTGGCTAGGACAGGGGGCTTCGGTGGCGATGAGCAGTTCTTC
CDR3: CASSLARTGGFGGDEQFF

J: TRBJ1-2
V: TRBV4-3
D: TRBD1
size: -
length: 17
DNA: TGCGCCAGCAGCCAAGATTCCAGGGGGCTGTATGTCTATGGCTACACCTTC
CDR3: CASSQDSRGLYVYGYTF

J: TRBJ2-3
V: TRBV3-1
D: TRBD2
size: -
length: 16
DNA: TGTGCCAGCAGCCCGCTAGCGGGGGGACGCACAGATACGCAGTATTTT
CDR3: CASSPLAGGRTDTQYF

J: TRBJ1-1
V: TRBV12-3/TRBV12-4
D: -
size: many
length: 15
DNA: TGTGCCAGCAGTTTAGAGGACCCAAGGGACACTGAAGCTTTCTTT
CDR3: CASSLEDPRDTEAFF

J: TRBJ2-7
V: TRBV12-3/TRBV12-4
D: -
size: -
length: 15
DNA: TGTGCCAGCAGTCGGCCCCGGAGTCTCACTATCTCCCGGGACTTC
CDR3: CASSRPRSLTISRDF

J: TRBJ2-7
V: TRBV12-3/TRBV12-4
D: TRBD2
size: many
length: 14
DNA: TGTGCCAGCAGTTTGGCCGGGAGGGTGAGGGAGCAGTACTTC
CDR3: CASSLAGRVREQYF

J: TRBJ1-1
V: TRBV10-3
D: -
size: -
length: 14
DNA: TGTGCCATCAGTGAGGTGGGGGCGAACACTGAAGCTTTCTTT
CDR3: CAISEVGANTEAFF

J: TRBJ2-1
V: TRBV5-1
D: -
size: many
length: 12
DNA: TGCGCCAGCAGCGCCCAGGGGGGTGAGCAGTTCTTC
CDR3: CASSAQGGEQFF

J: TRBJ2-7
V: TRBV4-1
D: TRBD2
size: few
length: 18
DNA: TGCGCCAGCAGCCAAGGACTAGCGGGAATCAGGAGCTCCTACGAGCAGTACTTC
CDR3: CASSQGLAGIRSSYEQYF

J: TRBJ2-7
V: TRBV5-1
D: -
size: -
length: 15
DNA: TGCGCCAGCAGCCGGGACGGGGCCTCGGTAATCGAGCAGTACTTC
CDR3: CASSRDGASVIEQYF

J: TRBJ2-3
V: TRBV20-1
D: TRBD2
size: few
length: 14
DNA: TGCAGTGCGAGAGCGGGAGGGGGCGCAGATACGCAGTATTTT
CDR3: CSARAGGGADTQYF

J: TRBJ2-3
V: TRBV30
D: -
size: many
length: 14
DNA: TGTGCCTGGACCCGAACCCTTTCCACAGATACGCAGTATTTT
CDR3: CAWTRTLSTDTQYF

J: TRBJ1-1
V: TRBV20-1
D: -
size: few
length: 14
DNA: TGCAGTGCTAGAGATCCCGGGGTAGGGACTGAAGCTTTCTTT
CDR3: CSARDPGVGTEAFF

J: TRBJ2-1
V: TRBV9
D: -
size: many
length: 12
DNA: TGTGCCAGCAGCGCTTCCTACAATGAGCAGTTCTTC
CDR3: CASSASYNEQFF

J: TRBJ2-3
V: TRBV6-5
D: -
size: many
length: 13
DNA: TGTGCCAGCAGCCGCCCATTCACAGATACGCAGTATTTT
CDR3: CASSRPFTDTQYF

J: TRBJ1-2
V: TRBV4-2
D: TRBD1
size: -
length: 15
DNA: TGTGCCAGCAGCCAAGACCCACAGGGGGAATATGGCTACACCTTC
CDR3: CASSQDPQGEYGYTF

J: TRBJ2-1
V: TRBV5-1
D: TRBD2
size: -
length: 18
DNA: TGCGCCAGTGAACAAGGACTAGCGGGAGCTACACCGTACAATGAGCAGTTCTTC
CDR3: CASEQGLAGATPYNEQFF

J: TRBJ2-5
V: TRBV7-8
D: TRBD1
size: -
length: 15
DNA: TGTGCCAGCGCCTTTACCGGGACAGCTGAAGAGACCCAGTACTTC
CDR3: CASAFTGTAEETQYF

J: TRBJ2-3
V: TRBV5-8
D: -
size: few
length: 13
DNA: TGTGCCAGTCATCGGTTCGGCACAGATACGCAGTATTTT
CDR3: CASHRFGTDTQYF

J: TRBJ2-3
V: TRBV20-1
D: -
size: many
length: 14
DNA: TGCAGTGCTAGGGGTCGGATCGTCGCAGATACGCAGTATTTT
CDR3: CSARGRIVADTQYF

J: TRBJ2-5
V: TRBV7-3
D: -
size: many
length: 13
DNA: TGTGCCAGCAGCTTAGTGGCGGAAGAGACCCAGTACTTC
CDR3: CASSLVAEETQYF

J: TRBJ2-3
V: TRBV20-1
D: -
size: many
length: 10
DNA: TGCAGTGCTACGAAAGATACGCAGTATTTT
CDR3: CSATKDTQYF

J: TRBJ1-2
V: TRBV7-2
D: -
size: -
length: 16
DNA: TGTGCCAGCAGCTTAAGTCTACAGACCCTTCGTTATGGCTACACCTTC
CDR3: CASSLSLQTLRYGYTF

J: TRBJ2-1
V: TRBV5-1
D: -
size: -
length: 16
DNA: TGCGCCAGCAGCTTGGTCCCGACGGTAAGCTACAATGAGCAGTTCTTC
CDR3: CASSLVPTVSYNEQFF

J: TRBJ2-1
V: TRBV7-8
D: TRBD1
size: -
length: 15
DNA: TGTGCCAGCAGCCAGGACAGGGTATCATTCAATGAGCAGTTCTTC
CDR3: CASSQDRVSFNEQFF

J: TRBJ1-3
V: TRBV6-5
D: -
size: -
length: 15
DNA: TGTGCCAGCAGGCCCGCGGGGGCATCGGGAAACACCATATATTTT
CDR3: CASRPAGASGNTIYF

J: TRBJ1-3
V: TRBV28
D: -
size: few
length: 15
DNA: TGTGCCAGCAGTTTATCGTCCCGCTCTGGAAACACCATATATTTT
CDR3: CASSLSSRSGNTIYF

J: TRBJ2-3
V: TRBV4-1
D: -
size: many
length: 13
DNA: TGCGCCAGCAGCACACAGGGAGGGGATACGCAGTATTTT
CDR3: CASSTQGGDTQYF

J: TRBJ1-4
V: TRBV5-5
D: -
size: many
length: 15
DNA: TGTGCCAGCAGCTTGGCTTCAGGCGCTAATGAAAAACTGTTTTTT
CDR3: CASSLASGANEKLFF

J: TRBJ1-2
V: TRBV12-3/TRBV12-4
D: -
size: few
length: 12
DNA: TGTGCCAGCAGTACGACGGGGTATGGCTACACCTTC
CDR3: CASSTTGYGYTF

J: TRBJ2-7
V: TRBV20-1
D: -
size: many
length: 12
DNA: TGCAGTGCTAGTGCCGCTATCTACGAGCAGTACTTC
CDR3: CSASAAIYEQYF

J: TRBJ1-1
V: TRBV12-3/TRBV12-4
D: -
size: many
length: 14
DNA: TGTGCCAGCAGGGTGACAGGCGGGTTCACTGAAGCTTTCTTT
CDR3: CASRVTGGFTEAFF

J: TRBJ2-3
V: TRBV4-2
D: -
size: -
length: 16
DNA: TGTGCCAGCAGCCGGGGAGGGGGCGCAAGGACAGATACGCAGTATTTT
CDR3: CASSRGGGARTDTQYF

J: TRBJ2-5
V: TRBV7-2
D: TRBD2
size: few
length: 17
DNA: TGTGCCAGCAGCCCAAACCCTAGCGGGGTGGGCGGGGAGACCCAGTACTTC
CDR3: CASSPNPSGVGGETQYF

J: TRBJ2-1
V: TRBV20-1
D: -
size: -
length: 14
DNA: TGCAGTGCTGAACAGGACCGAATCTACAATGAGCAGTTCTTC
CDR3: CSAEQDRIYNEQFF